The T cell receptor beta chain under discussion was sequenced for a study of T cell responses to AZD1222 COVID-19 vaccine. This clone was observed once. Sequencing was performed with immunoSEQ multiplex PCR; in TCRdb, only in-frame clones are kept and a portion is missing. The sample contains around 67,000 clones, about 85% of which appear only once. The V end lost 6 bases, the J end lost 1 base, and 13 bases lay between the germline ends. CDR1 and CDR2 (germline): MNHEY, SMNVEV (reference sequence). CDR3 length: 14 amino acids. The chain carries TRBV27 and TRBJ2-7; D perhaps matches TRBD1 (6 bases). Material: peripheral blood, obtained on day 0 of AZD1222 vaccination. The receptor's source is an adult in good health. CDR3 sequence: CASSIGTLSYEQYF. Written as DNA, the CDR3 is TGTGCCAGCAGCATCGGGACACTTTCCTACGAGCAGTACTTC.